This TCR beta chain was identified during a study of blood T cell repertoires in COVID-19 (dated by TCRdb to the early 2020s). About the investigation overall: Samples from collaborators originated in the United States, Italy and Spain and spanned both the acute and convalescent phases of COVID-19. Where available, HLA class I and class II types were taken from metadata supplied by the sample provider and were not determined by assay-based typing. Samples were obtained from the ongoing ImmuneRACE study (first 160 participants) and from 1,200 or so subjects provided by 6 global collaborators. Deeply sampled blood TCRbeta repertoires from subjects exposed to, actively infected with, or recovered from COVID-19 were included in the dataset. The prospective study material was composed of cDNA or gDNA derived from T cells, B-cell-depleted T cells, or PBMCs. The repertoires were released in a freely available public database intended as a resource for research on the immune response to SARS-CoV-2. A de-identified subject ID, COVID-19 status, age in years and sex were almost always included in the sample metadata. On the study overall, not on this receptor specifically: Clinical and demographic metadata were provided uncurated, with the amount varying by source and participant.

The immunoSEQ Assay, a bias-controlled multiplex PCR, was used to amplify TCRbeta CDR3 regions from genomic DNA. The authors' pipeline ran thus. Nucleated cell counts per sample were estimated from amplification of reference gene primers within the assay. Sequence reads were collapsed and filtered to measure the absolute abundance of every unique TCRbeta CDR3 rearrangement. For each sample, productive Simpson clonality was calculated as the square root of Simpson's diversity index across productive rearrangements. TCRdb obtained this table from immuneACCESS and retained in-frame rearrangements with V and J assigned. These tables miss some clones; where compared with another copy, unresolved V genes account for less than half of the shortfall, and the remainder is unexplained. The V and J calls and clone size are taken from that table; D and trimming were inferred from the DNA. The sample table shows 180,000 or so clones, and 82% are seen once. Approximately 10% of the sample is in the top ten clones.

Participants in the prospective study were enrolled through a virtual design, were aged about 18 to 100 years, and lived in roughly 24 United States geographic areas. To assign participants to cohorts, the prospective study relied on clinical history that participants themselves reported in a screening survey and a study questionnaire. ImmuneRACE Cohort 3 recovered participants were defined by two consecutive negative NP/OP PCR tests, healthcare professional clearance, or symptom resolution. In the prospective study, whole blood, serum and a nasopharyngeal or oropharyngeal swab were collected from each participant by mobile phlebotomists. Additional blood draws and questionnaires over an approximately two-month period could optionally be provided by prospective study participants. Before DNA extraction, blood samples from the prospective study were shipped at room temperature or frozen. Concerning this clone: This receptor's antigen is unknown. Base quality data are lacking; no much larger clone is found one base away.

The CDR3 runs 14 residues from the cysteine to the phenylalanine. The read is trimmed to its CDR3 DNA, 42 bases read in frame from base 1. V trim: 5 bases; J trim: 6 bases; unmatched bases: 8. The germline V gene provides CDR1 MNHEY and CDR2 SVGAGI. The sequence came from a man in his fifties who had recovered from COVID-19. The sequenced sample consisted of PBMCs or T cells enriched from blood (not recorded which). The V gene is TRBV6-5 and the J gene is TRBJ2-5, with 8 bases in between that match TRBD1. The bases are TGTGCCAGCAGTCCAGGACAGGGCTGGAAGACCCAGTACTTC. It encodes CASSPGQGWKTQYF.